The clone carrying this T cell receptor beta chain was found a few times. The CDR3 has 16 residues. Trimming removed 1 base from V and 0 bases from J, with 8 bases in between. CDR1 is SGHRS, CDR2 YFSETQ, per germline. The data originate from a study of cytomegalovirus exposure and HLA in healthy donors. Amplification used 60 Vbeta primers and 13 Jbeta primers. Generated by immunoSEQ multiplex PCR, the TCRdb table keeps only in-frame clones and is missing some. Of some 150,000 clones in the sample, 80% are singletons; the top ten hold roughly 12%. Sequencing input: PBMCs. This receptor was obtained from a man aged 30 to 39 in good health and CMV-seropositive. The rearrangement joins TRBV5-1 to TRBJ2-6; no clear D. CDR3 bases: TGCGCCAGCAGCTTGCTCCGCGGCTCTGGGGCCAACGTCCTGACTTTC. This gives the protein CASSLLRGSGANVLTF.